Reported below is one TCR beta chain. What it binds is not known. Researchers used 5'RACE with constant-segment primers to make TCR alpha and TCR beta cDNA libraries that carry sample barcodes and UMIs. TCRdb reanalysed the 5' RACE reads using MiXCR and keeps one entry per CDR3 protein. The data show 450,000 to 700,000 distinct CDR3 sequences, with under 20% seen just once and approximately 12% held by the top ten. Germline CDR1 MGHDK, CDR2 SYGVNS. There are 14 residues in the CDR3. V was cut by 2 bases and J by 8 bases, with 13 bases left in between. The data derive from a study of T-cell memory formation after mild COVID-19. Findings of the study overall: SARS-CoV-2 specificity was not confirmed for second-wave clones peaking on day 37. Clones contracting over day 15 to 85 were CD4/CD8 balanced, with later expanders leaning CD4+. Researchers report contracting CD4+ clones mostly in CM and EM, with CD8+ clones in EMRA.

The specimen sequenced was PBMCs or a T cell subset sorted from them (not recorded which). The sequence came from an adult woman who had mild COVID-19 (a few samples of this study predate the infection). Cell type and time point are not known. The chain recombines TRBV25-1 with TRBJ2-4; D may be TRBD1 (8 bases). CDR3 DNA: TGTGCCAGCAGTGAAAGACAGGGGAGGGACATTCAGTACTTC. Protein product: CASSERQGRDIQYF.